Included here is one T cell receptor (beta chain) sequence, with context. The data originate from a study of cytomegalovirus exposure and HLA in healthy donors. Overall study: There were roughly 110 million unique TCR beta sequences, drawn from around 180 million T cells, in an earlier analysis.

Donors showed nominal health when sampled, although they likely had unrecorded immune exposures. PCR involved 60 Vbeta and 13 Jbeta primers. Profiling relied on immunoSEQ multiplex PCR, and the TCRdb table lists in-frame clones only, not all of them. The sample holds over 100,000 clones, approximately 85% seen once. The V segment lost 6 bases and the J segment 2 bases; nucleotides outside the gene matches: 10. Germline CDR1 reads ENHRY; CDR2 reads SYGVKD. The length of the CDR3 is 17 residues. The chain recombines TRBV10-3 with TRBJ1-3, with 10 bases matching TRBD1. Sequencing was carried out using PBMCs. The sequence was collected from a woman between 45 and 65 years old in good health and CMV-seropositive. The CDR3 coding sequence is TGTGCCATCAGCCGATCCGGGACAGGGGAGCCTGGAAACACCATATATTTT. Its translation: CAISRSGTGEPGNTIYF.